This is a list of T cell receptor beta chains from one sample in a study of cytomegalovirus exposure and HLA in healthy donors. Libraries were prepared by immunoSEQ multiplex PCR; TCRdb keeps only in-frame clonotypes and omits some of them. The data contain about 160,000 clones, around 82% of them singletons. The sequenced sample was PBMCs. These receptors were obtained from a male donor in good health and CMV-seronegative. Each CDR3 is given with its conserved first and last residue.

j_gene: TRBJ2-3; v_gene: TRBV6-4; CDR3aa: CASSRSGGGTDTQYF
j_gene: TRBJ1-1; v_gene: TRBV2; CDR3aa: CASRGTLNTEAFF
j_gene: TRBJ1-2; v_gene: TRBV11-2; CDR3aa: CASSLGSGVPDYGYTF
j_gene: TRBJ2-7; v_gene: TRBV4-3; CDR3aa: CPSSQAAASARPTYEQYF
j_gene: TRBJ1-1; v_gene: TRBV18; CDR3aa: CASRQGIDTEAFF
j_gene: TRBJ1-2; v_gene: TRBV15; CDR3aa: CATSRRDRDYGYTF
j_gene: TRBJ2-7; v_gene: TRBV5-4; CDR3aa: CASSQPGLAGDEQYF
j_gene: TRBJ2-3; v_gene: TRBV10-3; CDR3aa: CAISESGLGADTQYF
j_gene: TRBJ1-5; v_gene: TRBV29-1; CDR3aa: CSVASGIPNSNQPQHF
j_gene: TRBJ2-1; v_gene: TRBV7-2; CDR3aa: CASSSFSATHNEQFF
j_gene: TRBJ1-1; v_gene: TRBV2; CDR3aa: CASSQRQGGTEAFF
j_gene: TRBJ2-7; v_gene: TRBV7-8; CDR3aa: CASSLAGTGSHEQYF
j_gene: TRBJ2-5; v_gene: TRBV29-1; CDR3aa: CSAGLGSGKETQYF